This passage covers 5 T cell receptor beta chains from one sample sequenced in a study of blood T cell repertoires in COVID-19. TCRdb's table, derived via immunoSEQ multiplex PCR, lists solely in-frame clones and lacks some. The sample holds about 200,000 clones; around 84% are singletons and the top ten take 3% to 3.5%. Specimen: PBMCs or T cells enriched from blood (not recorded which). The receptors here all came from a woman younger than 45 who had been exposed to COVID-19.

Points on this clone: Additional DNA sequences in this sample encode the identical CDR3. The CDR3 coding sequence is TGTGCCAGCAGCCTACCCGGACAGGGGGTCTACGAGCAGTACTTC. Translation gives CASSLPGQGVYEQYF. The chain has TRBV7-9 and TRBJ2-7; 10 nucleotides agree with TRBD1. Germline V gene lookup returns CDR1 SEHNR and CDR2 FQNEAQ (reference sequence). The CDR3 length is 15 residues. J lost 3 bases, V lost 5 bases, and 7 bases had no gene match.

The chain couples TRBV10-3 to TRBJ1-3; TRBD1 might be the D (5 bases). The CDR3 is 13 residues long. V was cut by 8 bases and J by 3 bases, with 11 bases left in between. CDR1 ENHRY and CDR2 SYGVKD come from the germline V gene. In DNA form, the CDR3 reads TGTGCCATCCAGCGGGGGGTTGGAAACACCATATATTTT. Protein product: CAIQRGVGNTIYF.

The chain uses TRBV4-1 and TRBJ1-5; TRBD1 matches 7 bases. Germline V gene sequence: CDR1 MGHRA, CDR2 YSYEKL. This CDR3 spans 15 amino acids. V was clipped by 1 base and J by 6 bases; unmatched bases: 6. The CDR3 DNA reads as TGCGCCAGCAGCCAAGGGGACAGAGACAGTCAGCCCCAGCATTTT. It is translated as CASSQGDRDSQPQHF.

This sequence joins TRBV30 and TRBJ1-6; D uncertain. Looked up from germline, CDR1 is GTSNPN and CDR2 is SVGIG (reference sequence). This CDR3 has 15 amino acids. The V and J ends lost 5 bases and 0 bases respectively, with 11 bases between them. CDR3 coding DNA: TGTGCCTGGGCTTCAGGTCGCTCCTATAATTCACCCCTCCACTTT. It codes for CAWASGRSYNSPLHF.

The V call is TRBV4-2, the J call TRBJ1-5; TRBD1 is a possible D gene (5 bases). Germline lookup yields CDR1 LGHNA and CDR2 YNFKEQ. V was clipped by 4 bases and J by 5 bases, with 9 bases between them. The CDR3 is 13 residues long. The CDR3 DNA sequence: TGTGCCAGCAGCCTTGAAGGGGATCAGCCCCAGCATTTT. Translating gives CASSLEGDQPQHF.